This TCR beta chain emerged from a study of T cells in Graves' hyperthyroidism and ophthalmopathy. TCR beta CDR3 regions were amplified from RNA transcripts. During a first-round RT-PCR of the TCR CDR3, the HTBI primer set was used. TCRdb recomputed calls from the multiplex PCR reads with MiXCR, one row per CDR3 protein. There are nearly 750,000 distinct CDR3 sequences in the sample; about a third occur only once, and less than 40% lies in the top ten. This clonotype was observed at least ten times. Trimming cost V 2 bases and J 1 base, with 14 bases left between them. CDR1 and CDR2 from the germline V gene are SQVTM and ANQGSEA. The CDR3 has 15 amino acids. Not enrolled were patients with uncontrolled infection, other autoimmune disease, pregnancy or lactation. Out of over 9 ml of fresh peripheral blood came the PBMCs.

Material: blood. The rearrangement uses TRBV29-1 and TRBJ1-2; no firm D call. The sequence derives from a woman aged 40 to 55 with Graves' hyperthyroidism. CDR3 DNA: TGCAGCGTTGAAAGTCTCCAGTACATTAACTATGGCTACACCTTC. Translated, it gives CSVESLQYINYGYTF. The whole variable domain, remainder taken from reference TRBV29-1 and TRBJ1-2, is SAVISQKPSRDICQRGTSLTIQCQVDSQVTMMFWYRQQPGQSLTLIATANQGSEATYESGFVIDKFPISRPNLTFSTLTVSNMSPEDSSIYLCSVESLQYINYGYTFGSGTRLTVV.